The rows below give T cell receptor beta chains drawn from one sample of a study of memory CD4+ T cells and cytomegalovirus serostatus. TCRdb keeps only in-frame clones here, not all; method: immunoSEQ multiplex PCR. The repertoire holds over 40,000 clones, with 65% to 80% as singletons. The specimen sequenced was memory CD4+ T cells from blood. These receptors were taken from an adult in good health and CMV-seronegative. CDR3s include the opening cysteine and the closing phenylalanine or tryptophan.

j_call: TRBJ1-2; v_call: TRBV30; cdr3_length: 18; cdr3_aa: CAWSRTWDRVGTHYGYTF
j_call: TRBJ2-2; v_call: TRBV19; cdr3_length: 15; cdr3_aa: CASTRLAGDTGELFF
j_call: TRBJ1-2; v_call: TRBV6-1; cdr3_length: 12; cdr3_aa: CASILRTGGYTF
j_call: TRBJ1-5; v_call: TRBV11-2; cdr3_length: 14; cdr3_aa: CASSRDRGNQPQHF
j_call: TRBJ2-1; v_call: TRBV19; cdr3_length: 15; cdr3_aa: CASRLDRSSYNEQFF
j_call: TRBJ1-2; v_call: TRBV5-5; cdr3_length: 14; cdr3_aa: CASSLDRPTYGYTF
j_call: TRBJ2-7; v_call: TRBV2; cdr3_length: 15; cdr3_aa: CASRETPLPTGEQYF
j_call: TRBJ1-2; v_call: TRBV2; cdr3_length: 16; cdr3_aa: CASFGQGKIGTYGYTF
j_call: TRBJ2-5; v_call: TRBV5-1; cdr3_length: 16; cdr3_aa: CASSEFDRRSGETQYF
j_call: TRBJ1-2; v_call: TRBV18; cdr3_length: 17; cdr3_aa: CASSPTDGGGSNYGYTF
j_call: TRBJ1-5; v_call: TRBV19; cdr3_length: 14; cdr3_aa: CASMGGQRTGNQHF
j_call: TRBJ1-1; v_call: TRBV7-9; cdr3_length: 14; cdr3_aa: CASSFGQGATEAFF
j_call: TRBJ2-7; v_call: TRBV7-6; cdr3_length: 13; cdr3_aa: CASSLRGRDEQYF
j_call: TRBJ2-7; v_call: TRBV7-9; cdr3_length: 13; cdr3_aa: CASSRTFAYEQYF
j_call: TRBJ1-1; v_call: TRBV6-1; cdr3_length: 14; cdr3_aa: CASSEGGDSAEAFF
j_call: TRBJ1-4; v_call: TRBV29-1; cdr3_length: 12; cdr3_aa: CSARQSNEKLFF
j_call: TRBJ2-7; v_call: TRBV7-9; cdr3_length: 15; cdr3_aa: CASSRTPGQGSEQYF
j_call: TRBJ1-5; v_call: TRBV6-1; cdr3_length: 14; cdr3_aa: CASSEGRRNQPQHF
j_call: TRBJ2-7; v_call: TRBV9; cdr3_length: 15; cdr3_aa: CASSVGLVSPYEQYF